This T cell receptor beta chain is from a study of T cells in Graves' hyperthyroidism and ophthalmopathy. RNA transcripts gave rise to amplified TCR beta CDR3 regions. A set of HTBI primers served as the primers for a first-round RT-PCR of the TCR CDR3. A single record per CDR3 protein comes from TCRdb applying MiXCR to the multiplex PCR reads. Of a few hundred thousand distinct CDR3 sequences listed, about 13% were seen once; the top ten hold more than 20%. There are many counts of this clonotype. The V and J ends lost 4 bases and 1 base, in that order; junction bases with no gene match: 3. The germline V gene has CDR1 SEHNR and CDR2 FQNEAQ (reference sequence). CDR3 size: 14 residues.

The chain combines TRBV7-9 with TRBJ2-7, with TRBD1 matching 8 bases. The receptor was isolated from a man aged 30-40 years with Graves' hyperthyroidism that later progressed to Graves' ophthalmopathy. Sequencing was performed on blood. The CDR3 nucleotides read TGTGCCAGCAGCTCCTGGGACAGGTCCTACGAGCAGTACTTC. Its translation is CASSSWDRSYEQYF.